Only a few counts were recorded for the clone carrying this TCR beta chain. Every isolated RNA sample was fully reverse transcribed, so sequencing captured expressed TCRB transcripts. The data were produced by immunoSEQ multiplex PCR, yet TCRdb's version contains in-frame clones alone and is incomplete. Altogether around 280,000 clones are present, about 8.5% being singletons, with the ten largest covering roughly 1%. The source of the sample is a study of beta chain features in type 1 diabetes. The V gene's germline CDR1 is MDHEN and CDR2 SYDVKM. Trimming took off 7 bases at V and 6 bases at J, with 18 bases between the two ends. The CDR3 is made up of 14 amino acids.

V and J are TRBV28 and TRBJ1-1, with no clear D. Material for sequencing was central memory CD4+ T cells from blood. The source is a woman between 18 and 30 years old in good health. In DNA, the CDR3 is TGTGCCAGCAAGTTTTTAGCAATGAGCTCTGAAGCTTTCTTT. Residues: CASKFLAMSSEAFF.